Detailed here is one T cell receptor beta chain. Naive CD45RA+ and memory CD45RA-negative subsets were split from CD4+ cells. These data come from a study of shared clonotypes between healthy human individuals. The CDR3 sequence is 14 residues long. TCRdb's table, derived via immunoSEQ multiplex PCR, lists solely in-frame clones and lacks some. Of some 1 million clones in the sample, around 76% are singletons; the top ten hold approximately 1.5%. The material sequenced was memory CD4+ T cells sorted from blood. Subset: CD45RA-negative fraction. The rearrangement uses TRBV21-1 and TRBJ2-5; TRBD2 reflects the table's D call only, with no check against the DNA. TRBV21-1 is listed as a pseudogene. This clonotype was sampled from a man younger than 35 in good health. Written as DNA, the CDR3 is TGTGCCAGCAGCAAATTACGGGGGTTGGAGACCCAGTACTTC. Its protein product is CASSKLRGLETQYF.